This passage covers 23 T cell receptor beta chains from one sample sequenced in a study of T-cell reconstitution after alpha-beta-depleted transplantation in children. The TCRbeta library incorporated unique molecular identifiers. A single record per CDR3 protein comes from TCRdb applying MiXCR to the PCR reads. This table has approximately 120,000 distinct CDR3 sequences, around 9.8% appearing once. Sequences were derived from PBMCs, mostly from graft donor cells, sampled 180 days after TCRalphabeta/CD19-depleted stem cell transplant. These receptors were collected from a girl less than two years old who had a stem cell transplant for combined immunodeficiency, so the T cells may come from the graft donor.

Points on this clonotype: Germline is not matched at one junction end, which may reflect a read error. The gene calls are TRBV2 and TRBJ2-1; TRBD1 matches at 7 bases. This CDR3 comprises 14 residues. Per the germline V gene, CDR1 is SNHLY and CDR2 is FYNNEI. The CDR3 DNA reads TGTGCCAGCAGGGACAGGATAAGAAACAATGACCAGTTCTTC. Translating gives CASRDRIRNNDQFF.

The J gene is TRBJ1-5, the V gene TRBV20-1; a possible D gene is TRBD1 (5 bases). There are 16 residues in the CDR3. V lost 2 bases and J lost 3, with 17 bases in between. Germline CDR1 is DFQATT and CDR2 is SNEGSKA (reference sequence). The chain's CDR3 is CSARPLRQGTNQPQHF. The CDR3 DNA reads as TGCAGTGCTAGACCCTTAAGGCAGGGAACCAATCAGCCCCAGCATTTT.

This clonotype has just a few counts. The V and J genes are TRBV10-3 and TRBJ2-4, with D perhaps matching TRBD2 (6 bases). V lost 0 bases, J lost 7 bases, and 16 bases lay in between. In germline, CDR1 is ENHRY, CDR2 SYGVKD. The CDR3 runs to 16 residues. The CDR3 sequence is CAISESPGTVINIQYF. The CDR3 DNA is TGTGCCATCAGTGAGTCCCCCGGGACTGTTATTAACATTCAGTACTTC.

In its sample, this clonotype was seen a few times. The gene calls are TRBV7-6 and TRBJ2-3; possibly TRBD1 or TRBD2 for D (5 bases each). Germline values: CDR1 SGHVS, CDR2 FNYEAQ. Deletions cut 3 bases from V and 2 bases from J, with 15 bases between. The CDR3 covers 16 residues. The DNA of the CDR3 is TGTGCCAGCAGCTTGCCATTCCGGGACGCCACAGATACGCAGTATTTT. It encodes CASSLPFRDATDTQYF.

The CDR3 DNA is TGCGCCAGCAGCCGGAGCGGGAGGGAAGACACCGGGGAGCTGTTTTTT. Its protein is CASSRSGREDTGELFF. The V call is TRBV4-3, the J call TRBJ2-2, with TRBD2 identical over 10 bases. The trim removed 4 bases at V and 3 bases at J, leaving 5 bases unmatched. Germline CDR1 is LGHNA and CDR2 is YSLEER. This CDR3 is built from 16 residues.

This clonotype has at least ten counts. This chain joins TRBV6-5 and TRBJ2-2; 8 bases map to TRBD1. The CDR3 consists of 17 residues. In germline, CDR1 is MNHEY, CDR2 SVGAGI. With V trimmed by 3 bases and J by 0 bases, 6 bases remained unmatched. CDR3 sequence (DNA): TGTGCCAGCAGTTATTGGGACAGGCTAGCGAACACCGGGGAGCTGTTTTTT. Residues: CASSYWDRLANTGELFF.

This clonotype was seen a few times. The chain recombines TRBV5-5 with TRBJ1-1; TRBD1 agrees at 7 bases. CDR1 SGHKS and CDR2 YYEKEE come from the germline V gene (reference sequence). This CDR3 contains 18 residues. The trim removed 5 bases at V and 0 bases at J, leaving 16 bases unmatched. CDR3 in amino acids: CASRLRPGQPILNTEAFF. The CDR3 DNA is TGTGCCAGCAGATTAAGACCGGGACAGCCTATTTTGAACACTGAAGCTTTCTTT.

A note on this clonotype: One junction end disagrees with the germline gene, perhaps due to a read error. The CDR3 nucleotides are TGTGCCATCAGTGATCGGATCTCGGGACATCGGACTAGCGCGAGGGTTAGGAGCTCCTGCGAGCAGTACTTC. Protein sequence: CAISDRISGHRTSARVRSSCEQYF. The rearrangement uses TRBV10-3 and TRBJ2-7, with TRBD2 matching over 9 bases. The CDR3 sequence is 24 residues long. Germline V gene data show CDR1 as ENHRY and CDR2 as SYGVKD.

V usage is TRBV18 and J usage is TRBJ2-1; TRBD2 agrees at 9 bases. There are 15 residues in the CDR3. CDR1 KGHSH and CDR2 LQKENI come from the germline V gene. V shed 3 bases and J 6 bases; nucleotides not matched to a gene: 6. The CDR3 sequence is CASSPVAGDGNEQFF. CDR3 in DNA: TGTGCCAGCTCACCCGTAGCGGGAGACGGCAATGAGCAGTTCTTC.

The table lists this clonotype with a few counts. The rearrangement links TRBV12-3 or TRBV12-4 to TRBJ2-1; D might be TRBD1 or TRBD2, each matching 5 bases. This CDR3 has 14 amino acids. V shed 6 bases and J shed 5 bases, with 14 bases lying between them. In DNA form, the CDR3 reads TGTGCCAGCAGCCAAGGGACCCCACACAATGAGCAGTTCTTC. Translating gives CASSQGTPHNEQFF.

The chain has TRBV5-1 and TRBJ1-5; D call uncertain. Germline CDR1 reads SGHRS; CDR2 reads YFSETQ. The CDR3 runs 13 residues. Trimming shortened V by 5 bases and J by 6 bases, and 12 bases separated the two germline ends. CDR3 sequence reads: CASSIEPLQPQHF. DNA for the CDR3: TGCGCCAGCAGTATCGAACCTCTTCAGCCCCAGCATTTT. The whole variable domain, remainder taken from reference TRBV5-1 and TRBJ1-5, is KAGVTQTPRYLIKTRGQQVTLSCSPISGHRSVSWYQQTPGQGLQFLFEYFSETQRNKGNFPGRFSGRQFSNSRSEMNVSTLELGDSALYLCASSIEPLQPQHFGDGTRLSIL.

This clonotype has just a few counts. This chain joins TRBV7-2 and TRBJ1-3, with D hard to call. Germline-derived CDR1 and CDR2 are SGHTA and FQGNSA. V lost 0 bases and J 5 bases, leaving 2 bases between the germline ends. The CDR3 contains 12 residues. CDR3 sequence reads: CASSLARNTIYF. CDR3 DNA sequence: TGTGCCAGCAGCTTAGCACGAAACACCATATATTTT.

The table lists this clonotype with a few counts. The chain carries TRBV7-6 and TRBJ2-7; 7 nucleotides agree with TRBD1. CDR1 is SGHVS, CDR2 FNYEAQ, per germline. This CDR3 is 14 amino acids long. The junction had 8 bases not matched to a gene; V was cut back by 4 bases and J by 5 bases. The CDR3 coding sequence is TGTGCCAGCAGCTCAGACAGGGAACCCCACGAGCAGTACTTC. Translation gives CASSSDREPHEQYF.

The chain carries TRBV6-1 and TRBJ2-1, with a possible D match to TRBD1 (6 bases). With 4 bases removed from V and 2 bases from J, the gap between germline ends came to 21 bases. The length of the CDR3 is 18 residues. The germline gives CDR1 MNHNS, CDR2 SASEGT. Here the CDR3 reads CASSGAGTLSLTYNEQFF. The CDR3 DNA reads TGTGCCAGCAGTGGCGCCGGGACATTATCTCTCACCTACAATGAGCAGTTCTTC.

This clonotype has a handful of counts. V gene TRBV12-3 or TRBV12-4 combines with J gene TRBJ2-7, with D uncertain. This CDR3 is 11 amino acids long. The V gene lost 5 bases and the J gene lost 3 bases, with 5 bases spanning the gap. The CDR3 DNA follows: TGTGCCAGCAGTAAGAACTACGAGCAGTACTTC. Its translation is CASSKNYEQYF.

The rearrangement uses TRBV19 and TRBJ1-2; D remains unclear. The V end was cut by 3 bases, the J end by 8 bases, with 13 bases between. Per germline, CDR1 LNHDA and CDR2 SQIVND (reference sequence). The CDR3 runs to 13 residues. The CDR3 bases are TGTGCCAGTAGTATCGAGGCGCGGGGAGGCTACACCTTC. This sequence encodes CASSIEARGGYTF.

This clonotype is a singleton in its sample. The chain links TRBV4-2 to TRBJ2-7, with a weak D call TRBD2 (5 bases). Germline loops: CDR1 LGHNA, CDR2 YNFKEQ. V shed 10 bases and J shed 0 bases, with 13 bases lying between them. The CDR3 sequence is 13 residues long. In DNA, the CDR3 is TGTGCCATCAGACTAAGGGTCTCCTACGAGCAGTACTTC. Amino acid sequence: CAIRLRVSYEQYF.

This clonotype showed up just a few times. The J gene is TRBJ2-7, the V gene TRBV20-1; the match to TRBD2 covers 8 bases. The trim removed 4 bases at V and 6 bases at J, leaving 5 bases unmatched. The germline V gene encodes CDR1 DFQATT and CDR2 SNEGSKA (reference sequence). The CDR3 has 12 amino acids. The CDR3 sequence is CSATGRAAEQYF. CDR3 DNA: TGCAGTGCTACCGGGAGGGCGGCCGAGCAGTACTTC.

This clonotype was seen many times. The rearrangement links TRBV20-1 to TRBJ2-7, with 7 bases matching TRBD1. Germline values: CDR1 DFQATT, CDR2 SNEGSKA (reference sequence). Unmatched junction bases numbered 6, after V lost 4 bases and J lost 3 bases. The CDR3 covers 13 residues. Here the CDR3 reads CSATRGYLYEQYF. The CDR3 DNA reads TGCAGTGCTACCAGGGGGTATCTCTACGAGCAGTACTTC.

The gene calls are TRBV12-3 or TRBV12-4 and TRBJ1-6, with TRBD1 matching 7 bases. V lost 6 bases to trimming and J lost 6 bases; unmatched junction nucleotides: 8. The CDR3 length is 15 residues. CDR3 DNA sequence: TGTGCCAGCAGATCCACGACAGGGCTTAATTCACCCCTCCACTTT. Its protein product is CASRSTTGLNSPLHF.

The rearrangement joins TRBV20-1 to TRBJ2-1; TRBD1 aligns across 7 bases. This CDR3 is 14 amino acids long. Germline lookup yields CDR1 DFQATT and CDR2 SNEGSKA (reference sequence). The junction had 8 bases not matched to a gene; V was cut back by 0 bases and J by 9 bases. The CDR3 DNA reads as TGCAGTGCTAGAGACTTGCAGGGGGTAGGTGAGCAGTTCTTC. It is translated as CSARDLQGVGEQFF.

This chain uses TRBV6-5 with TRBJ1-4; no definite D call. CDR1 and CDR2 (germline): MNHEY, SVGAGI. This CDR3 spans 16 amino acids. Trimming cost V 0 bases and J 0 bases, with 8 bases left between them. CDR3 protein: CASSYSGAATNEKLFF. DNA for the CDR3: TGTGCCAGCAGTTACTCCGGCGCCGCAACTAATGAAAAACTGTTTTTT.

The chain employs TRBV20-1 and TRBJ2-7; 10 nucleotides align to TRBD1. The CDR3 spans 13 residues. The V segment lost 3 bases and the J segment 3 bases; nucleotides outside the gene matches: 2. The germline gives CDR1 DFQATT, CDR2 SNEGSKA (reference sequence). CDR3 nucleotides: TGCAGTGCTAGGGACAGGGGGTACTACGAGCAGTACTTC. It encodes CSARDRGYYEQYF.